This TCR beta chain appears in the sequencing data of a study of T cells in Graves' hyperthyroidism and ophthalmopathy. Study-level results: Ophthalmopathy, which appeared later, was predicted by the model a median approximately 6 months before onset. Blood also contained most expanded thyroid clonotypes above 0.001.

Among ophthalmopathy patients, the Clinical Activity Score reached at least 3, the NOSPECS grade reached at least 4, and duration remained under 3 months. PBMCs were collected from an approximately 9 ml volume of fresh peripheral blood. The V and J ends lost 0 bases and 2 bases respectively, with 10 bases between them. The CDR3 covers 14 residues. The germline gives CDR1 DFQATT, CDR2 SNEGSKA (reference sequence). Worth noting for this clonotype: The antigen is unknown.

From RNA transcripts, TCR beta CDR3 regions were amplified. First-round RT-PCR with HTBI primers amplified the TCR CDR3 region. TCRdb analysed the multiplex PCR reads with MiXCR anew, one entry per CDR3 protein. The repertoire holds hundreds of thousands of distinct CDR3 sequences, with 13% to 15% as singletons. The receptor comes from a woman between 50 and 59 years old with Graves' ophthalmopathy. Sequencing was performed on blood. J is TRBJ2-5 and V is TRBV20-1; D is undetermined. In nucleotides, the CDR3 is TGCAGTGCTAGAGATGTAACGCTACAAGAGACCCAGTACTTC. This translates into CSARDVTLQETQYF.